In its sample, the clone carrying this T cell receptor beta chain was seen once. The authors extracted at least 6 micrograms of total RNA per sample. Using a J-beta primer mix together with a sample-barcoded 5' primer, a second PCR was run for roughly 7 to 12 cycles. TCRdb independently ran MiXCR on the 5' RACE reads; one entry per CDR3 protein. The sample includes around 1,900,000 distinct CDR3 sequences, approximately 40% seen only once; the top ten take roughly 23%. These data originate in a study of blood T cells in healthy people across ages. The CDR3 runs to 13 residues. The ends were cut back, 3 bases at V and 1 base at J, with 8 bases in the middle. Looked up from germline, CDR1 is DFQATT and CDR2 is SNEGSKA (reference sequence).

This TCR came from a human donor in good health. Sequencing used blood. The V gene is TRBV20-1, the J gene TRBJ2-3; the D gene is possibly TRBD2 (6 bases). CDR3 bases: TGCAGTGCTAGTTGGGAGGGCACAGATACGCAGTATTTT. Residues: CSASWEGTDTQYF.